The T cell receptor (beta chain) under discussion was sequenced for a study of blood T cell repertoires in COVID-19. Libraries were prepared by immunoSEQ multiplex PCR; TCRdb keeps only in-frame clonotypes and omits some of them. The data hold 130,000 to 150,000 clones, with about 91% observed a single time. The V segment lost 5 bases and the J segment 10 bases; nucleotides outside the gene matches: 6. CDR1 is SQVTM, CDR2 ANQGSEA, per germline. The CDR3 totals 11 residues. The sequenced sample consisted of peripheral blood. V and J are TRBV29-1 and TRBJ1-1; 8 bases line up with TRBD1. The sequence came from a woman between 50 and 59 years old with acute or convalescent COVID-19. The CDR3 protein is CSVHGQGTAFF. The CDR3 DNA sequence: TGCAGCGTTCATGGACAGGGAACAGCTTTCTTT.